The rows below give T cell receptor beta chains drawn from one sample of a study of beta chain features in type 1 diabetes. Using immunoSEQ multiplex PCR, the repertoire was profiled, and TCRdb retains in-frame clones only, with some absent. The repertoire holds 200,000 to 300,000 clones, with around 68% as singletons. Input material: naive CD4+ T cells from blood. These receptors originate from a young man in good health. Each CDR3 is given with its conserved first and last residue. The D gene is left open where the match is weak. Clone size is shown for a subset of rows, as once, few, many or a class of expanded clone.

V gene: TRBV10-3; clone size: few; J gene: TRBJ2-1; D gene: .; CDR3 protein: CAISESYGGGNEQFF; CDR3 DNA: TGTGCCATCAGTGAGTCGTACGGTGGAGGGAATGAGCAGTTCTTC
V gene: TRBV18; clone size: .; J gene: TRBJ2-3; D gene: TRBD2; CDR3 protein: CASSPVAGTSTDTQYF; CDR3 DNA: TGTGCCAGCTCACCGGTAGCGGGGACTAGCACAGATACGCAGTATTTT
V gene: TRBV11-2; clone size: .; J gene: TRBJ2-3; D gene: TRBD2; CDR3 protein: CASSHGLAGDADTQYF; CDR3 DNA: TGTGCCAGCAGCCACGGACTAGCGGGGGATGCAGATACGCAGTATTTT
V gene: TRBV25-1; clone size: .; J gene: TRBJ2-1; D gene: .; CDR3 protein: CASGGALRPYNEQFF; CDR3 DNA: TGTGCCAGCGGGGGAGCCCTACGACCATACAATGAGCAGTTCTTC
V gene: TRBV30; clone size: .; J gene: TRBJ1-5; D gene: .; CDR3 protein: CAWSPRSYQPQHF; CDR3 DNA: TGTGCCTGGAGTCCGCGGAGCTATCAGCCCCAGCATTTT
V gene: TRBV30; clone size: .; J gene: TRBJ2-5; D gene: .; CDR3 protein: CAWSGGETQYF; CDR3 DNA: TGTGCCTGGAGCGGCGGGGAGACCCAGTACTTC
V gene: TRBV2; clone size: once; J gene: TRBJ2-7; D gene: .; CDR3 protein: CASKSREGLGEQYF; CDR3 DNA: TGTGCCAGCAAGTCCCGCGAAGGACTGGGCGAGCAGTACTTC
V gene: TRBV20-1; clone size: .; J gene: TRBJ2-4; D gene: .; CDR3 protein: CSARVDSFQYF; CDR3 DNA: TGCAGTGCTAGAGTGGACAGCTTTCAGTACTTC
V gene: TRBV25-1; clone size: few; J gene: TRBJ2-3; D gene: .; CDR3 protein: CASSSVNTQYF; CDR3 DNA: TGTGCCAGCAGTAGCGTAAATACGCAGTATTTT
V gene: TRBV4-3; clone size: once; J gene: TRBJ2-5; D gene: .; CDR3 protein: CASSQEAAQETQYF; CDR3 DNA: TGCGCCAGCAGCCAAGAAGCAGCTCAAGAGACCCAGTACTTC
V gene: TRBV4-3; clone size: .; J gene: TRBJ2-7; D gene: .; CDR3 protein: CASSQVRGAEQYF; CDR3 DNA: TGCGCCAGCAGCCAAGTACGTGGGGCCGAGCAGTACTTC
V gene: TRBV29-1; clone size: .; J gene: TRBJ1-5; D gene: .; CDR3 protein: CSVEDPGPRYRSNQPQHF; CDR3 DNA: TGCAGCGTTGAAGACCCCGGCCCCAGGTACAGAAGCAATCAGCCCCAGCATTTT
V gene: TRBV12-5; clone size: .; J gene: TRBJ2-5; D gene: .; CDR3 protein: CASGPQGMETQYF; CDR3 DNA: TGTGCTAGTGGACCTCAGGGGATGGAGACCCAGTACTTC
V gene: TRBV29-1; clone size: .; J gene: TRBJ2-5; D gene: .; CDR3 protein: CSVEDLQRPLGKTQYF; CDR3 DNA: TGCAGCGTTGAAGATCTTCAGCGTCCACTGGGGAAGACCCAGTACTTC
V gene: TRBV5-1; clone size: .; J gene: TRBJ2-1; D gene: .; CDR3 protein: CASSLVSQEGNEQFF; CDR3 DNA: TGCGCCAGCAGCTTGGTTAGCCAAGAGGGAAATGAGCAGTTCTTC
V gene: TRBV7-2; clone size: few; J gene: TRBJ2-1; D gene: .; CDR3 protein: CASSLGPLNEQFF; CDR3 DNA: TGTGCCAGCAGCTTAGGCCCGTTGAATGAGCAGTTCTTC
V gene: TRBV15; clone size: .; J gene: TRBJ1-1; D gene: TRBD1; CDR3 protein: CATSGVDRGNTEAFF; CDR3 DNA: TGTGCCACCAGCGGGGTAGACAGGGGGAACACTGAAGCTTTCTTT
V gene: TRBV7-9; clone size: .; J gene: TRBJ2-2; D gene: .; CDR3 protein: CASSSLDTGELFF; CDR3 DNA: TGTGCCAGCAGCTCCCTAGACACCGGGGAGCTGTTTTTT
V gene: TRBV7-9; clone size: .; J gene: TRBJ2-3; D gene: TRBD2; CDR3 protein: CASSPGTSGVQATQYF; CDR3 DNA: TGTGCCAGCAGCCCCGGGACTAGCGGGGTGCAGGCTACGCAGTATTTT
V gene: TRBV15; clone size: once; J gene: TRBJ2-5; D gene: .; CDR3 protein: CATSRDEGETQYF; CDR3 DNA: TGTGCCACCAGCAGAGACGAGGGAGAGACCCAGTACTTC
V gene: TRBV5-1; clone size: .; J gene: TRBJ2-2; D gene: .; CDR3 protein: CASSLGYSTNTGELFF; CDR3 DNA: TGCGCCAGCAGCTTGGGGTACAGCACGAACACCGGGGAGCTGTTTTTT
V gene: TRBV11-2; clone size: .; J gene: TRBJ2-1; D gene: .; CDR3 protein: CASSLAPKPHNEQFF; CDR3 DNA: TGTGCCAGCAGCTTAGCACCTAAACCCCACAATGAGCAGTTCTTC
V gene: TRBV18; clone size: .; J gene: TRBJ1-2; D gene: .; CDR3 protein: CASSPGNGGGGYTF; CDR3 DNA: TGTGCCAGCTCACCGGGGAACGGAGGAGGTGGCTACACCTTC
V gene: TRBV5-4; clone size: .; J gene: TRBJ2-7; D gene: TRBD2; CDR3 protein: CASSASGRFGEQYF; CDR3 DNA: TGTGCCAGCAGCGCTAGCGGGAGGTTTGGTGAGCAGTACTTC
V gene: TRBV4-2; clone size: .; J gene: TRBJ2-1; D gene: TRBD2; CDR3 protein: CASSQEASGGVYNEQFF; CDR3 DNA: TGTGCCAGCAGCCAAGAGGCTAGCGGGGGGGTTTACAATGAGCAGTTCTTC
V gene: TRBV29-1; clone size: .; J gene: TRBJ2-7; D gene: TRBD1; CDR3 protein: CSVAKGAGGGYEQYF; CDR3 DNA: TGCAGCGTCGCCAAGGGGGCCGGAGGAGGATACGAGCAGTACTTC
V gene: TRBV30; clone size: .; J gene: TRBJ2-7; D gene: TRBD1; CDR3 protein: CAWSTGTGGIEYEQYF; CDR3 DNA: TGTGCCTGGAGTACCGGGACAGGGGGCATTGAGTACGAGCAGTACTTC
V gene: TRBV30; clone size: few; J gene: TRBJ2-4; D gene: TRBD2; CDR3 protein: CAWTRLAAKNIQYF; CDR3 DNA: TGTGCCTGGACCAGACTAGCGGCCAAAAACATTCAGTACTTC
V gene: TRBV30; clone size: .; J gene: TRBJ2-3; D gene: .; CDR3 protein: CAWSLGRGRTDTQYF; CDR3 DNA: TGTGCCTGGAGTCTTGGCAGGGGTCGCACAGATACGCAGTATTTT
V gene: TRBV9; clone size: .; J gene: TRBJ2-1; D gene: .; CDR3 protein: CASSVAVGSYNEQFF; CDR3 DNA: TGTGCCAGCAGCGTAGCGGTTGGCTCCTACAATGAGCAGTTCTTC
V gene: TRBV7-9; clone size: .; J gene: TRBJ2-5; D gene: .; CDR3 protein: CASSFETGLAQYF; CDR3 DNA: TGTGCCAGCAGCTTTGAGACTGGTCTGGCCCAGTACTTC
V gene: TRBV10-3; clone size: .; J gene: TRBJ2-7; D gene: .; CDR3 protein: CAISERGWGTYEQYF; CDR3 DNA: TGTGCCATCAGTGAAAGGGGATGGGGAACCTACGAGCAGTACTTC
V gene: TRBV4-2; clone size: once; J gene: TRBJ2-3; D gene: .; CDR3 protein: CASSQESRSGTDTQYF; CDR3 DNA: TGTGCCAGCAGCCAAGAGTCGCGGTCGGGCACAGATACGCAGTATTTT
V gene: TRBV30; clone size: few; J gene: TRBJ2-1; D gene: .; CDR3 protein: CAWSLYNEQFF; CDR3 DNA: TGTGCCTGGAGTCTGTACAATGAGCAGTTCTTC
V gene: TRBV30; clone size: .; J gene: TRBJ1-2; D gene: .; CDR3 protein: CAWSVRENYGYTF; CDR3 DNA: TGTGCCTGGAGTGTACGGGAGAACTATGGCTACACCTTC
V gene: TRBV19; clone size: .; J gene: TRBJ2-5; D gene: TRBD2; CDR3 protein: CASNPTSGQETQYF; CDR3 DNA: TGTGCCAGTAACCCCACTAGCGGCCAAGAGACCCAGTACTTC